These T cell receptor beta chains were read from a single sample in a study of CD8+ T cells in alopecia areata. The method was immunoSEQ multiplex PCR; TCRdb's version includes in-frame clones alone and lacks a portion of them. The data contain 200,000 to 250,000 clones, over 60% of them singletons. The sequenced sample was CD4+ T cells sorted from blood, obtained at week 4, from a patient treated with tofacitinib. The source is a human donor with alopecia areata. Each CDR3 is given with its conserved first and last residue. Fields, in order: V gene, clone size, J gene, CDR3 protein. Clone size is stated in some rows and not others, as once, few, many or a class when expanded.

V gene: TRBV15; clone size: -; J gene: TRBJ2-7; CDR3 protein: CATSRDRSREGGEQYF
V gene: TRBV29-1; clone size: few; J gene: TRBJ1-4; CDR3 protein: CSVGQPMEKLFF
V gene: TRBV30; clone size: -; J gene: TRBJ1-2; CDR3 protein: CACGTLENYGYTF
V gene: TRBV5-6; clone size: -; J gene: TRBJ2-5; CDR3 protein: CASSAGARETQYF
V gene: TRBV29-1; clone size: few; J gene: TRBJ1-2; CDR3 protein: CSVEDDLGGGYTF
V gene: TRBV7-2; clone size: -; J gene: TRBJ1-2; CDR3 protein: CASSSGGTGYNYGYTF
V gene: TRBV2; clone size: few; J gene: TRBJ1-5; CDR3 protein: CASSERDRNQPQHF
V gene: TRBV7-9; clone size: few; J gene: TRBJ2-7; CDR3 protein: CASSPGGNEQYF
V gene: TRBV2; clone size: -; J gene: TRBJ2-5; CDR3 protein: CASSVGTSKSQETQYF
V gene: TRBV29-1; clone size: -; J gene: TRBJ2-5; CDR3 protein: CSVESNRGETQYF
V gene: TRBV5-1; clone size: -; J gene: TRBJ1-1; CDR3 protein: CASSTRGAYTEAFF
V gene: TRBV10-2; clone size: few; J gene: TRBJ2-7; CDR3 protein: CASSGLAGFPSYEQYF
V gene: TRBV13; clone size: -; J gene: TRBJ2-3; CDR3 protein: CASSSSRGYPVTGTQYF
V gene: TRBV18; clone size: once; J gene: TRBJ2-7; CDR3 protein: CASSESGYEQYF
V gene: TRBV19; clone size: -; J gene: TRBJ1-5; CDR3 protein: CATETPRGNQPQHF
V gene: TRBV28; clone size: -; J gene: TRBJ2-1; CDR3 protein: CASSGATGDNEQFF
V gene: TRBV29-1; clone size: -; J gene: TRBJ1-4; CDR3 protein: CSVLDEKLFF
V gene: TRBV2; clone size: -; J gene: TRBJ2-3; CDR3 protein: CASSEATGVSTDTQYF
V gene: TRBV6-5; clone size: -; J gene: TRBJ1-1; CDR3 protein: CASSRQVNTEAFF
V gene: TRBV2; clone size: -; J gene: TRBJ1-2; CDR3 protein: CASSDRQGPLYGYTF